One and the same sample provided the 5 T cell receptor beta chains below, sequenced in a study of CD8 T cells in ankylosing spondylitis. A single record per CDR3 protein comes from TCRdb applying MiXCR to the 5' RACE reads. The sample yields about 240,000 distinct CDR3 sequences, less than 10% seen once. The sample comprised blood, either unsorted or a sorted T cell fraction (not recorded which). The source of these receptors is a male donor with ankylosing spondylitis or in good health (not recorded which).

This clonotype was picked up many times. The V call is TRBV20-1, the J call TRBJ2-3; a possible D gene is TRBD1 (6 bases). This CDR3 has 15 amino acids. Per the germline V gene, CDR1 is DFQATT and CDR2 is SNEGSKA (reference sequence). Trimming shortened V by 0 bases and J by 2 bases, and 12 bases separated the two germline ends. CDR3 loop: CSARDSAGDTDTQYF. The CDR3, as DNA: TGCAGTGCTAGAGATAGTGCAGGGGACACAGATACGCAGTATTTT.

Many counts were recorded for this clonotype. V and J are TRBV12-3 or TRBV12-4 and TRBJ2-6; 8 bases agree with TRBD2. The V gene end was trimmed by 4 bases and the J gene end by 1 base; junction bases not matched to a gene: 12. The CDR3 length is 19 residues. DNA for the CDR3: TGTGCCAGCAGTTCTCCGGGAGGGGCTAGTTGGTCTGGGGCCAACGTCCTGACTTTC. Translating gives CASSSPGGASWSGANVLTF.

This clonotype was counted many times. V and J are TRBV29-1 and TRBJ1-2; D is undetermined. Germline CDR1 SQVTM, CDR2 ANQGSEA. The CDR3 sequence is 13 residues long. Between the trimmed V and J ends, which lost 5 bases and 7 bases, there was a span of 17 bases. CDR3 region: CSVFPLTLGGYTF. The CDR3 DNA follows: TGCAGCGTTTTTCCCCTTACGTTAGGTGGCTACACCTTC.

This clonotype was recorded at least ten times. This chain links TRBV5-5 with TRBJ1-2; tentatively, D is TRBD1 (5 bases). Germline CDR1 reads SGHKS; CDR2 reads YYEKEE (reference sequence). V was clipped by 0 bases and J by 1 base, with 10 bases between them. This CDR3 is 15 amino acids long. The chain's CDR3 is CASSLGQNYNYGYTF. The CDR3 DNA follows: TGTGCCAGCAGCTTGGGACAGAACTATAACTATGGCTACACCTTC.

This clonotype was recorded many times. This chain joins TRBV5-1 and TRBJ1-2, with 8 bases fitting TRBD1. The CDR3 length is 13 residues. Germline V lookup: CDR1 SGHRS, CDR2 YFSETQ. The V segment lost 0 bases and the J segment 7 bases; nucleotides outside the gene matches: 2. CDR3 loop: CASSLATGGGYTF. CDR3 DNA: TGCGCCAGCAGCTTGGCCACAGGGGGTGGCTACACCTTC.